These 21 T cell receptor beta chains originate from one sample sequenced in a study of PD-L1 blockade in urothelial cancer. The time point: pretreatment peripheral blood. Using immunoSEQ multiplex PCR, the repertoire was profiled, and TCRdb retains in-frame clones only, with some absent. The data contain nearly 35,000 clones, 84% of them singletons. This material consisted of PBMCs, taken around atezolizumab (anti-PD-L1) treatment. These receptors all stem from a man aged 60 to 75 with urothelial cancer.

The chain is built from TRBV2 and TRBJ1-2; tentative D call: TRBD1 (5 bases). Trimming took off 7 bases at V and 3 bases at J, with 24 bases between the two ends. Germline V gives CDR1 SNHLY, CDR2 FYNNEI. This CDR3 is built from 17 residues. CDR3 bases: TGTGCCAGCAAACACAACGGGGGATTAGAGCTTGACTATGGCTACACCTTC. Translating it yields CASKHNGGLELDYGYTF.

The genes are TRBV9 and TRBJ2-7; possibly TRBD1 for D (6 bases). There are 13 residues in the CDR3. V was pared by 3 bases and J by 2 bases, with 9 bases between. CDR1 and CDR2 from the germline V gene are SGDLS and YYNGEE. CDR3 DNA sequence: TGTGCCAGCAGCGCAACAGGGACCTACGAGCAGTACTTC. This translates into CASSATGTYEQYF.

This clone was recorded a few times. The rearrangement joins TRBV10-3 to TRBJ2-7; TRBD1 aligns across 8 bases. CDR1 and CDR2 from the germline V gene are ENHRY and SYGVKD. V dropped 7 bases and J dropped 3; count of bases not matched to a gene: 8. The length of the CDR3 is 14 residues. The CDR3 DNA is TGTGCCATCACAAGGGACAGGCCATACTACGAGCAGTACTTC. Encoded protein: CAITRDRPYYEQYF.

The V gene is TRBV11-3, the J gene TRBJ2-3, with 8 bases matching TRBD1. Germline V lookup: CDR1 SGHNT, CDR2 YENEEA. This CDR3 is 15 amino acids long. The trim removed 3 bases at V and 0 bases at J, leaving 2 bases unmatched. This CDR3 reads CASSLDRDSTDTQYF. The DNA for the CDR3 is TGTGCCAGCAGCTTGGACAGGGATAGCACAGATACGCAGTATTTT.

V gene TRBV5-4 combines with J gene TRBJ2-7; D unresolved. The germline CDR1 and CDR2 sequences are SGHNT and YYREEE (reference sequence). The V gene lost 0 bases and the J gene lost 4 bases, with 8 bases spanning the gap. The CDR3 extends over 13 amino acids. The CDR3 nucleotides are TGTGCCAGCAGCTTGGCTACGTCGTACGAGCAGTACTTC. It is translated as CASSLATSYEQYF.

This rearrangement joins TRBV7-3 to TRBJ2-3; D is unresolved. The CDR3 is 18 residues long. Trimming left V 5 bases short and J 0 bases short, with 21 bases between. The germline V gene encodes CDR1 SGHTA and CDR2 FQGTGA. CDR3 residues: CASSPDPFSSSSTDTQYF. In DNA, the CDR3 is TGTGCCAGCAGCCCCGACCCTTTTTCGTCTAGTAGCACAGATACGCAGTATTTT.

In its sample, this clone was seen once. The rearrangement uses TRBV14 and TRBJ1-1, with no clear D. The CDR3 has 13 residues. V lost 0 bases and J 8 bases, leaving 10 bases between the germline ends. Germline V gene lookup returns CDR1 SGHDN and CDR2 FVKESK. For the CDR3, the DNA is TGTGCCAGCAGCCAAGATCTGAGGTCGGAAGCTTTCTTT. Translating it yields CASSQDLRSEAFF. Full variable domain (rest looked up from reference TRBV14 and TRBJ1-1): EAGVTQFPSHSVIEKGQTVTLRCDPISGHDNLYWYRRVMGKEIKFLLHFVKESKQDESGMPNNRFLAERTGGTYSTLKVQPAELEDSGVYFCASSQDLRSEAFFGQGTRLTVV.

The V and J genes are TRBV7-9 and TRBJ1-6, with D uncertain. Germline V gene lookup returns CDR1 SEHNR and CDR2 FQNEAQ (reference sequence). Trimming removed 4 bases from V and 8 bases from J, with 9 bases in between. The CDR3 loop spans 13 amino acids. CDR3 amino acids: CASSSSTHSPLHF. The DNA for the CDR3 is TGTGCCAGCAGCTCGTCGACACATTCACCCCTCCACTTT.

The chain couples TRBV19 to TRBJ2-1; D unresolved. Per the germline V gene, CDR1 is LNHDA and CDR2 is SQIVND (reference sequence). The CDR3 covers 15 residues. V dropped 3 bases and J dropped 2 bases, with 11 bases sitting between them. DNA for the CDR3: TGTGCCAGTAGTATCGCGGCAGAGGCCTACAATGAGCAGTTCTTC. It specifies CASSIAAEAYNEQFF.

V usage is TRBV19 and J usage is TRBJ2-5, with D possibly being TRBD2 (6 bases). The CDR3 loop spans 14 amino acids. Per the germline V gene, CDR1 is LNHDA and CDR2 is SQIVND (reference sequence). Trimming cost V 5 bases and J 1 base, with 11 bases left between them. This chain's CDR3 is CASSPGLSQETQYF. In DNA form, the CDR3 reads TGTGCCAGTAGTCCGGGACTCAGCCAAGAGACCCAGTACTTC.

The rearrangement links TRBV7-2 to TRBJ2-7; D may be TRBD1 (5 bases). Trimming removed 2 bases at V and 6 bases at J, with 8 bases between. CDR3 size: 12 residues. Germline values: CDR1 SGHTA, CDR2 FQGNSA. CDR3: CASSLQGPEQYF. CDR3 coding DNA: TGTGCCAGCAGCTTACAGGGCCCCGAGCAGTACTTC. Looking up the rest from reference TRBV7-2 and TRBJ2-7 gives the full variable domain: GAGVSQSPSNKVTEKGKDVELRCDPISGHTALYWYRQSLGQGLEFLIYFQGNSAPDKSGLPSDRFSAERTGGSVSTLTIQRTQQEDSAVYLCASSLQGPEQYFGPGTRLTVT.

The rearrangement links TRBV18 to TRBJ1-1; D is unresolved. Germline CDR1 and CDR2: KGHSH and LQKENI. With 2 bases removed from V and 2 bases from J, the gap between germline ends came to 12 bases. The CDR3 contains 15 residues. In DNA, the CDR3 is TGTGCCAGCTCACCAGCGAGTGGAGGAAACACTGAAGCTTTCTTT. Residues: CASSPASGGNTEAFF.

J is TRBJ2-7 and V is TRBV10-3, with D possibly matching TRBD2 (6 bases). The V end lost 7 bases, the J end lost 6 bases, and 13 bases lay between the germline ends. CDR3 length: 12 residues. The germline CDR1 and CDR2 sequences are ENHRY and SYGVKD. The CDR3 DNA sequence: TGTGCCATCACCCCGGAGGGTGCCGAGCAGTACTTC. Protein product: CAITPEGAEQYF.

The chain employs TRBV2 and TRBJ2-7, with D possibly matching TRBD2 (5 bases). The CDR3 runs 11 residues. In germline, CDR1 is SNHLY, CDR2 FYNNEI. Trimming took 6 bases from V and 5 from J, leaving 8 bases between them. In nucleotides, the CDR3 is TGTGCCAGCAGCCTAGCCGACGAGCAGTACTTC. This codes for CASSLADEQYF.

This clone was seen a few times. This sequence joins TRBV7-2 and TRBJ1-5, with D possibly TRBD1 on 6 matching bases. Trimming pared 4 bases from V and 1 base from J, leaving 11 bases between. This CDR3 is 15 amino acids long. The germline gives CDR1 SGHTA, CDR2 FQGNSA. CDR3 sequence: CASSSSGGSNQPQHF. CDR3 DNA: TGTGCCAGCAGCTCCTCGGGGGGCAGCAATCAGCCCCAGCATTTT.

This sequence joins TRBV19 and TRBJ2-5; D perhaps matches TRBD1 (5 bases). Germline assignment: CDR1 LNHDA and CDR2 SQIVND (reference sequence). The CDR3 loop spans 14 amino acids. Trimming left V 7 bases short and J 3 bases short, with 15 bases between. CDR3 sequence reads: CASTPPGLEETQYF. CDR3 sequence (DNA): TGTGCCAGTACCCCCCCAGGGTTAGAAGAGACCCAGTACTTC.

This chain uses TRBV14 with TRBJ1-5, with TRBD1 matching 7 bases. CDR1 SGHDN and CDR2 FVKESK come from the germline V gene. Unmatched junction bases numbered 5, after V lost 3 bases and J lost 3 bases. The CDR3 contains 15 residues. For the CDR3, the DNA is TGTGCCAGCAGCCAGGGGGGACAGTTCAATCAGCCCCAGCATTTT. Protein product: CASSQGGQFNQPQHF. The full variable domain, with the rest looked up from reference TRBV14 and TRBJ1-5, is EAGVTQFPSHSVIEKGQTVTLRCDPISGHDNLYWYRRVMGKEIKFLLHFVKESKQDESGMPNNRFLAERTGGTYSTLKVQPAELEDSGVYFCASSQGGQFNQPQHFGDGTRLSIL.

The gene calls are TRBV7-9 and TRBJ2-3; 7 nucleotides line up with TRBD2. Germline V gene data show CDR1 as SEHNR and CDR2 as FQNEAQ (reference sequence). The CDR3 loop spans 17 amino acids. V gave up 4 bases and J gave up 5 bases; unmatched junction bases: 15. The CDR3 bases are TGTGCCAGCAGCTCACGTTCTCCTAGCGGTTCGGGAGATACGCAGTATTTT. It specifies CASSSRSPSGSGDTQYF. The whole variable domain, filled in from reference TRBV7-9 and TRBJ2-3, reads DTGVSQNPRHKITKRGQNVTFRCDPISEHNRLYWYRQTLGQGPEFLTYFQNEAQLEKSRLLSDRFSAERPKGSFSTLEIQRTEQGDSAMYLCASSSRSPSGSGDTQYFGPGTRLTVL.

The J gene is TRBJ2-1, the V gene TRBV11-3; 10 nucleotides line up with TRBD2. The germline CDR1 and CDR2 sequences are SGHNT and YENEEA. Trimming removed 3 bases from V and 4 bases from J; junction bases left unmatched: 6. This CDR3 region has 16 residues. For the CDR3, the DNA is TGTGCCAGCAGCTTGAATACTAGCGGGATGTACAATGAGCAGTTCTTC. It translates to CASSLNTSGMYNEQFF. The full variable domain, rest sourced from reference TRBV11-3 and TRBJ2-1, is EAGVVQSPRYKIIEKKQPVAFWCNPISGHNTLYWYLQNLGQGPELLIRYENEEAVDDSQLPKDRFSAERLKGVDSTLKIQPAELGDSAVYLCASSLNTSGMYNEQFFGPGTRLTVL.

CDR3 region: CASSLSNSRGIEAFF. The DNA for the CDR3 is TGCGCCAGCAGCCTTAGCAATAGCAGGGGAATTGAAGCTTTCTTT. This chain uses TRBV4-1 with TRBJ1-1; D may be TRBD1 (6 bases). CDR1 is MGHRA, CDR2 YSYEKL, per germline. This CDR3 spans 15 amino acids. The V end lost 4 bases, the J end lost 7 bases, and 19 bases lay between the germline ends.

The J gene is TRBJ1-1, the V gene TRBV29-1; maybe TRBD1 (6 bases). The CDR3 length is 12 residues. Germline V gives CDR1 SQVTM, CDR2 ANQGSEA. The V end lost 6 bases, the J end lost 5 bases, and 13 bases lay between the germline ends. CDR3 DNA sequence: TGCAGCGTGACCTTGACAGGTACTGAAGCTTTCTTT. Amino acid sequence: CSVTLTGTEAFF.